The 27 T cell receptor beta chains listed next were all sequenced from one sample in a study of OX40 agonist ivuxolimab in advanced cancers. The data were produced by immunoSEQ multiplex PCR, yet TCRdb's version contains in-frame clones alone and is incomplete. This table has approximately 58,000 clones, roughly three quarters appearing once. The sequences come from CD4+ or CD8+ T cells sorted from blood, collected in a trial of the OX40 agonist ivuxolimab. The receptors were gathered from an adult with an advanced solid tumor such as melanoma, head and neck, liver or kidney cancer.

This chain connects TRBV7-3 to TRBJ2-2; no clear D. The CDR3 has 14 residues. Germline CDR1 SGHTA, CDR2 FQGTGA. V was trimmed by 1 base and J by 6 bases, leaving 9 bases between them. CDR3 protein: CASSLSAESGELFF. DNA for the CDR3: TGTGCCAGCAGCTTAAGCGCCGAATCCGGGGAGCTGTTTTTT.

The J gene is TRBJ1-1, the V gene TRBV6-1; D uncertain. This CDR3 is built from 12 residues. With 7 bases removed from V and 0 bases from J, the gap between germline ends came to 6 bases. CDR1 and CDR2 (germline): MNHNS, SASEGT. CDR3 DNA sequence: TGTGCCAGCATGGGAATGAACACTGAAGCTTTCTTT. Translating it yields CASMGMNTEAFF.

The V and J genes are TRBV30 and TRBJ2-7, with 13 bases that match TRBD2. Germline V gives CDR1 GTSNPN, CDR2 SVGIG (reference sequence). The V segment lost 2 bases and the J segment 6 bases; nucleotides outside the gene matches: 16. CDR3 length: 18 residues. The DNA of the CDR3 is TGTGCCTGGAGTCCAGGGCTAGGGACTAGCGGGAAGCTCAGCGAGCAGTACTTC. This translates into CAWSPGLGTSGKLSEQYF.

This clone is a singleton in its sample. The chain links TRBV19 to TRBJ1-5; D gene unclear. The CDR3 contains 17 residues. The V end lost 5 bases, the J end lost 0 bases, and 17 bases lay between the germline ends. CDR1 is LNHDA, CDR2 SQIVND, per germline (reference sequence). The CDR3 DNA reads as TGTGCCAGTAGTCCCCGGGCCCCAATAGGTAGCAATCAGCCCCAGCATTTT. Translating it yields CASSPRAPIGSNQPQHF.

This clone was recorded only once. This chain joins TRBV6-5 and TRBJ1-1; no reliable D call. Germline CDR1 MNHEY, CDR2 SVGAGI. The CDR3 is made up of 15 amino acids. V was trimmed by 2 bases and J by 5 bases, leaving 15 bases between them. The CDR3 region is CASSYDSSLGTEAFF. The CDR3, as DNA: TGTGCCAGCAGTTACGATTCATCGTTGGGGACTGAAGCTTTCTTT.

The CDR3 loop is CASSYLQGIHSPLHF. In DNA, the CDR3 is TGTGCCAGCAGTTACTTACAGGGGATCCATTCACCCCTCCACTTT. The chain couples TRBV6-5 to TRBJ1-6; 7 bases align to TRBD1. CDR1 is MNHEY, CDR2 SVGAGI, per germline. The CDR3 runs 15 residues. Germline trimming cut 1 base from V and 8 bases from J; bases unmatched to any gene: 5.

The CDR3, as DNA: TGTGCCAGTAGGTGGGACAGGGACAATCAGCCCCAGCATTTT. Protein product: CASRWDRDNQPQHF. V usage is TRBV19 and J usage is TRBJ1-5; 9 bases agree with TRBD1. This CDR3 is 14 amino acids long. Germline-derived CDR1 and CDR2 are LNHDA and SQIVND (reference sequence). V shed 6 bases and J 3 bases; nucleotides not matched to a gene: 3.

The rearrangement uses TRBV7-2 and TRBJ1-1, with no clear D. Trimming left V 5 bases short and J 2 bases short, with 15 bases between. The CDR3 is 15 residues long. Germline V gene data show CDR1 as SGHTA and CDR2 as FQGNSA. This CDR3 is CASSPIAGFNTEAFF. CDR3 nucleotide sequence: TGTGCCAGCAGCCCGATAGCCGGATTTAACACTGAAGCTTTCTTT.

The V gene is TRBV7-2, the J gene TRBJ2-5; maybe TRBD2 (6 bases). Between the trimmed V and J ends, which lost 5 bases and 6 bases, there was a span of 10 bases. This CDR3 is built from 12 residues. Germline V CDR1 and CDR2: SGHTA, FQGNSA. CDR3: CASSPGGKTQYF. The DNA for the CDR3 is TGTGCCAGCAGCCCAGGAGGGAAGACCCAGTACTTC.

V usage is TRBV6-4 and J usage is TRBJ2-2, with D hard to call. The V gene lost 6 bases and the J gene lost 7 bases, with 12 bases spanning the gap. In germline, CDR1 is MRHNA, CDR2 SNTAGT. The CDR3 has 13 amino acids. This chain's CDR3 is CASSKDRGGELFF. CDR3 bases: TGTGCCAGCAGCAAGGACCGTGGCGGGGAGCTGTTTTTT.

This sequence joins TRBV15 and TRBJ1-4; D not resolved. Trimming shortened V by 3 bases and J by 3 bases, and 11 bases separated the two germline ends. CDR3 length: 15 residues. Germline lookup yields CDR1 LNHNV and CDR2 YYDKDF (reference sequence). DNA of the CDR3: TGTGCCACCAGCAGGGGCTCGGCTCCTAATGAAAAACTGTTTTTT. As protein: CATSRGSAPNEKLFF.

This clone has a single count. The chain uses TRBV19 and TRBJ2-2; 8 bases agree with TRBD2. The CDR3 is 14 residues long. The germline V gene encodes CDR1 LNHDA and CDR2 SQIVND (reference sequence). With 8 bases clipped from V and 0 bases from J, the junction kept 2 bases outside the gene matches. CDR3 in amino acids: CASSGGPNTGELFF. Written as DNA, the CDR3 is TGTGCCAGTTCGGGGGGGCCGAACACCGGGGAGCTGTTTTTT.

This sequence joins TRBV10-1 and TRBJ2-6; D gene unclear. Germline loops: CDR1 WNHNN, CDR2 SYGVQD (reference sequence). This CDR3 spans 18 amino acids. Trimming removed 5 bases from V and 5 bases from J, with 22 bases in between. CDR3 protein: CASSSLAIAQSRANVLTF. The CDR3 nucleotides read TGCGCCAGCAGTAGTCTTGCAATCGCACAAAGTCGGGCCAACGTCCTGACTTTC.

This chain connects TRBV11-3 to TRBJ2-5; D call uncertain. V lost 4 bases and J lost 4, with 22 bases in between. CDR3 length: 17 residues. Germline CDR1 is SGHNT and CDR2 is YENEEA. In nucleotides, the CDR3 is TGTGCCAGCAGCTCACGCGGAGCGCAGGCCGCCGGAGAGACCCAGTACTTC. This sequence encodes CASSSRGAQAAGETQYF. The complete variable domain, with remaining parts taken from reference TRBV11-3 and TRBJ2-5, reads EAGVVQSPRYKIIEKKQPVAFWCNPISGHNTLYWYLQNLGQGPELLIRYENEEAVDDSQLPKDRFSAERLKGVDSTLKIQPAELGDSAVYLCASSSRGAQAAGETQYFGPGTRLLVL.

V and J are TRBV14 and TRBJ1-1; 8 bases align to TRBD1. Germline V gene sequence: CDR1 SGHDN, CDR2 FVKESK. The V segment lost 4 bases and the J segment 7 bases; nucleotides outside the gene matches: 11. This CDR3 is built from 15 residues. CDR3 coding DNA: TGTGCCAGCAGCCCCCTGACCGGGACAGGTCTTGAAGCTTTCTTT. This codes for CASSPLTGTGLEAFF.

The rearrangement joins TRBV7-8 to TRBJ2-7; tentatively, D is TRBD1 (6 bases). Trimming removed 3 bases from V and 1 base from J, with 10 bases in between. In germline, CDR1 is SGHVS, CDR2 FQNEAQ. This CDR3 contains 14 residues. The CDR3 reads CASSLRTASYEQYF. CDR3 DNA: TGTGCCAGCAGCTTGAGGACAGCTTCCTACGAGCAGTACTTC.

On this clone itself: Other DNA sequences of this sample code for an identical CDR3. The rearrangement links TRBV5-4 to TRBJ2-6, with 12 bases that match TRBD1. Germline V lookup: CDR1 SGHNT, CDR2 YYREEE (reference sequence). The junction had 3 bases not matched to a gene; V was cut back by 4 bases and J by 1 base. The CDR3 extends over 17 amino acids. CDR3 DNA: TGTGCCAGCAGCCTGGGACAGGGGGCTTCTGGGGCCAACGTCCTGACTTTC. Residues: CASSLGQGASGANVLTF.

This clone was seen once. This rearrangement joins TRBV5-4 to TRBJ1-2, with 11 nucleotides matching TRBD1. The CDR3 is made up of 16 amino acids. From germline, CDR1 is SGHNT and CDR2 YYREEE (reference sequence). Germline trimming cut 4 bases from V and 3 bases from J; bases unmatched to any gene: 8. CDR3 sequence: CASSIGQGARDYGYTF. CDR3 bases: TGTGCCAGCAGCATCGGACAGGGGGCGCGGGACTATGGCTACACCTTC.

V is TRBV6-5 and J is TRBJ2-5; 8 positions match TRBD2. The J call may be wrong; the DNA end is better matched by TRBJ2-7. In germline, CDR1 is MNHEY, CDR2 SVGAGI. The CDR3 has 16 amino acids. The CDR3 DNA follows: TGTGCCAGCAGTTACTGGATAAGCGGGAGCTCCTACGAGCAGTACTTC. It codes for CASSYWISGSSYEQYF.

The chain employs TRBV19 and TRBJ1-2; D gene unclear. This CDR3 comprises 14 residues. V lost 10 bases and J lost 8, with 23 bases in between. Germline V CDR1 and CDR2: LNHDA, SQIVND (reference sequence). The CDR3 DNA reads as TGTGCCACCTCGCCGACATTTTCCTCAGAGGGCTACACCTTC. It codes for CATSPTFSSEGYTF.

This clone came up a few times. The chain has TRBV5-1 and TRBJ1-1, with 11 nucleotides matching TRBD1. The CDR3 extends over 19 amino acids. CDR1 and CDR2 from the germline V gene are SGHRS and YFSETQ. The V segment lost 4 bases and the J segment 0 bases; nucleotides outside the gene matches: 14. This CDR3 reads CASSAGARTGGGVNTEAFF. In nucleotides, the CDR3 is TGCGCCAGCAGCGCCGGAGCCCGGACAGGGGGCGGCGTGAACACTGAAGCTTTCTTT.

This rearrangement joins TRBV6-5 to TRBJ2-2, with 7 positions matching TRBD1. Germline assignment: CDR1 MNHEY and CDR2 SVGAGI. The length of the CDR3 is 16 residues. The V gene end was trimmed by 2 bases and the J gene end by 5 bases; junction bases not matched to a gene: 8. CDR3 in amino acids: CASSYDPQGETGELFF. CDR3 coding DNA: TGTGCCAGCAGTTACGACCCGCAGGGGGAGACCGGGGAGCTGTTTTTT.

The J gene is TRBJ2-5, the V gene TRBV7-8, with 14 bases lining up with TRBD2. The germline V gene encodes CDR1 SGHVS and CDR2 FQNEAQ. The CDR3 runs to 14 residues. V gave up 4 bases and J gave up 9 bases; unmatched junction bases: 4. This chain's CDR3 is CASSSGLAGGPQYF. CDR3 nucleotides: TGTGCCAGCAGCTCAGGACTAGCGGGGGGCCCCCAGTACTTC.

The CDR3: CASSIGRGHRPYNEQFF. DNA of the CDR3: TGTGCCAGTAGTATAGGGCGGGGGCACCGACCTTACAATGAGCAGTTCTTC. The V call is TRBV19, the J call TRBJ2-1, with a tentative D call TRBD2 (7 bases). Trimming shortened V by 1 base and J by 4 bases, and 17 bases separated the two germline ends. This CDR3 has 17 amino acids. CDR1 is LNHDA and CDR2 is SQIVND in the germline V gene (reference sequence).

The table lists this clone with a count of one. The rearrangement uses TRBV27 and TRBJ1-5, with 11 bases fitting TRBD1. The germline gives CDR1 MNHEY, CDR2 SMNVEV (reference sequence). The trim removed 6 bases at V and 2 bases at J, leaving 9 bases unmatched. The CDR3 is 17 residues long. CDR3 DNA: TGTGCCAGCAGCGACCCGGGACAGGGGGGCGGCAATCAGCCCCAGCATTTT. It is translated as CASSDPGQGGGNQPQHF.

The table lists this clone with a count of one. The rearrangement links TRBV5-6 to TRBJ2-7; TRBD2 might be the D (6 bases). Trimming left V 0 bases short and J 2 bases short, with 21 bases between. CDR1 and CDR2 (germline): SGHDT, YYEEEE. This CDR3 has 18 residues. Written as DNA, the CDR3 is TGTGCCAGCAGCTTGGTCTGGATGCGCGGGGTGCCCCCCTACGAGCAGTACTTC. Its translation: CASSLVWMRGVPPYEQYF.

This clone was seen once. CDR3 in amino acids: CASRQTGDSPLHF. CDR3 in DNA: TGTGCCAGCAGGCAAACAGGGGATTCACCCCTCCACTTT. The chain carries TRBV28 and TRBJ1-6; 7 bases match TRBD1. V trimming: 6 bases; J trimming: 8 bases; junction bases outside the gene matches: 4. CDR1 is MDHEN, CDR2 SYDVKM, per germline. This CDR3 region has 13 residues.